This T cell receptor beta chain was captured in a study of blood T cell repertoires in COVID-19. The data were produced by immunoSEQ multiplex PCR, yet TCRdb's version contains in-frame clones alone and is incomplete. The repertoire includes approximately 230,000 clones, about nine tenths of them detected once, and around 2% sits in the top ten. Trimming cost V 0 bases and J 0 bases, with 16 bases left between them. Germline CDR1 is SGDLS and CDR2 is YYNGEE. The CDR3 covers 19 residues. This clone appeared a single time. The chain employs TRBV9 and TRBJ2-6, with no clear D. This receptor was obtained from a man aged 25-40 years who had recovered from COVID-19. Material for sequencing was peripheral blood. CDR3 in amino acids: CASSVGPNPLASGANVLTF. In DNA form, the CDR3 reads TGTGCCAGCAGCGTAGGCCCAAACCCTCTGGCCTCTGGGGCCAACGTCCTGACTTTC.